The 21 T cell receptor beta chains presented below share a single source sample, sequenced in a study of beta chain features in type 1 diabetes. TCRB transcripts that were expressed got sequenced, as all of the isolated RNA had been reverse transcribed. The data were produced by immunoSEQ multiplex PCR, yet TCRdb's version contains in-frame clones alone and is incomplete. The sample lists hundreds of thousands of clones, more than 11% occurring once. Sequences were obtained from naive CD4+ T cells from blood. The receptors were gathered from a man aged 30 to 45 in good health.

With regard to this clone: Other DNA sequences in this specimen translate into the identical CDR3. The rearrangement joins TRBV4-3 to TRBJ2-5; D is uncertain. Germline assignment: CDR1 LGHNA and CDR2 YSLEER. V was cut by 1 base and J by 0 bases, with 12 bases left in between. CDR3 length: 16 amino acids. CDR3 bases: TGCGCCAGCAGCCAAGGAGCTGTACGGAACCAAGAGACCCAGTACTTC. Translated, it gives CASSQGAVRNQETQYF.

The chain recombines TRBV5-6 with TRBJ2-5; a weak D match, TRBD2 (6 bases). Trimming shortened V by 4 bases and J by 9 bases, and 10 bases separated the two germline ends. Germline V gene lookup returns CDR1 SGHDT and CDR2 YYEEEE. The CDR3 contains 11 residues. The CDR3 DNA sequence: TGTGCCAGCAGCCAAAGACTAGCCCAGTACTTC. Translating gives CASSQRLAQYF.

This rearrangement joins TRBV5-4 to TRBJ2-7; 10 bases agree with TRBD1. Germline loops: CDR1 SGHNT, CDR2 YYREEE (reference sequence). Trimming cost V 7 bases and J 3 bases; bases outside gene matches: 4. CDR3 size: 13 residues. The CDR3 reads CASSRDRGYEQYF. The CDR3 DNA is TGTGCCAGCTCCCGGGACAGGGGCTACGAGCAGTACTTC. The entire variable domain, with the rest obtained from reference TRBV5-4 and TRBJ2-7, is as follows: ETGVTQSPTHLIKTRGQQVTLRCSSQSGHNTVSWYQQALGQGPQFIFQYYREEENGRGNFPPRFSGLQFPNYSSELNVNALELDDSALYLCASSRDRGYEQYFGPGTRLTVT.

This clone was recorded a few times. This chain uses TRBV27 with TRBJ1-5, with D unresolved. V gave up 5 bases and J gave up 0 bases, with 8 bases separating them. This CDR3 comprises 14 residues. Germline CDR1 is MNHEY and CDR2 is SMNVEV (reference sequence). The CDR3, as DNA: TGTGCCAGCAGTCCCCGGGGTAGCAATCAGCCCCAGCATTTT. Translation: CASSPRGSNQPQHF.

This clone has a handful of counts. The chain employs TRBV5-4 and TRBJ2-5, with TRBD1 matching 7 bases. Germline values: CDR1 SGHNT, CDR2 YYREEE (reference sequence). The CDR3 runs 14 residues. V trimming: 1 base; J trimming: 4 bases; junction bases outside the gene matches: 4. DNA for the CDR3: TGTGCCAGCAGCTTGCGACAGGGCTTAGAGACCCAGTACTTC. Translation gives CASSLRQGLETQYF.

The genes are TRBV27 and TRBJ1-1; D might be TRBD1 (5 bases). Germline CDR1 reads MNHEY; CDR2 reads SMNVEV (reference sequence). V shed 4 bases and J shed 4 bases, with 16 bases lying between them. The CDR3 runs to 15 residues. This CDR3 is CASSWRVARGTEAFF. The DNA for the CDR3 is TGTGCCAGCAGTTGGCGGGTGGCAAGGGGCACTGAAGCTTTCTTT.

This clone was detected a few times. The chain links TRBV7-2 to TRBJ2-3; TRBD2 matches at 14 bases. CDR1 is SGHTA, CDR2 FQGNSA, per germline. The length of the CDR3 is 16 residues. Germline trimming cut 0 bases from V and 5 bases from J; bases unmatched to any gene: 1. The CDR3 DNA reads as TGTGCCAGCAGCTTAGCGACTAGCGGGGGGGTAGATACGCAGTATTTT. This sequence encodes CASSLATSGGVDTQYF.

Only a few counts were recorded for this clone. This chain joins TRBV5-1 and TRBJ2-3; TRBD2 aligns across 7 bases. The CDR3 consists of 15 residues. Germline V gene sequence: CDR1 SGHRS, CDR2 YFSETQ. The V and J ends lost 3 bases and 0 bases, in that order; junction bases with no gene match: 4. The CDR3 reads CASSWDYKSTDTQYF. The CDR3 DNA is TGCGCCAGCAGCTGGGACTACAAGAGCACAGATACGCAGTATTTT.

V is TRBV7-8 and J is TRBJ2-7, with 7 bases that match TRBD2. Germline CDR1 SGHVS, CDR2 FQNEAQ. V was clipped by 5 bases and J by 6 bases; unmatched bases: 7. This CDR3 is 13 amino acids long. The CDR3 loop reads CASSDRREGEQYV. Written as DNA, the CDR3 is TGTGCCAGCAGCGACCGCAGGGAGGGCGAGCAGTACGTC.

This chain joins TRBV20-1 and TRBJ2-7; 7 positions match TRBD1. CDR1 DFQATT and CDR2 SNEGSKA come from the germline V gene (reference sequence). The junction had 3 bases not matched to a gene; V was cut back by 4 bases and J by 6 bases. This CDR3 region has 11 residues. The CDR3 DNA is TGCAGTGCTACAGGGGGAGTCGAGCAGTACGTC. This codes for CSATGGVEQYV.

V and J are TRBV11-3 and TRBJ2-5; possible D gene TRBD2, 6 bases. V lost 6 bases, J lost 5 bases, and 10 bases lay in between. Germline V gene data show CDR1 as SGHNT and CDR2 as YENEEA. The CDR3 is 12 amino acids. The CDR3 DNA reads TGTGCCAGCAGGGGCCTAGCGGAGACCCAGTACTTC. It codes for CASRGLAETQYF.

This clone was counted only a few times. The gene calls are TRBV18 and TRBJ2-1, with D perhaps being TRBD1 or TRBD2 (7 bases each). V gave up 3 bases and J gave up 0 bases, with 15 bases separating them. CDR3 length: 17 residues. Per germline, CDR1 KGHSH and CDR2 LQKENI. The CDR3 region has the DNA TGTGCCAGCTCACCGGGACAGCGGGGAGGCTCCTACAATGAGCAGTTCTTC. Its protein product is CASSPGQRGGSYNEQFF.

This clone was counted only a few times. The chain carries TRBV5-1 and TRBJ2-7; 9 bases map to TRBD1. The CDR3 sequence is 15 residues long. In germline, CDR1 is SGHRS, CDR2 YFSETQ. Unmatched junction bases numbered 5, after V lost 4 bases and J lost 0 bases. The CDR3 DNA follows: TGCGCCAGCAGCGCGACGACAGGGGGCTCCTACGAGCAGTACTTC. Translated, it gives CASSATTGGSYEQYF.

This clone was counted only a few times. The chain couples TRBV4-2 to TRBJ1-5, with D possibly TRBD1 on 5 matching bases. Between the trimmed V and J ends, which lost 0 bases and 4 bases, there was a span of 16 bases. The V gene's germline CDR1 is LGHNA and CDR2 YNFKEQ. There are 17 residues in the CDR3. The CDR3 DNA reads TGTGCCAGCAGCCAAGATCTAAGGCAGGGCAGAAATCAGCCCCAGCATTTT. It translates to CASSQDLRQGRNQPQHF.

This clone was observed at least ten times. The CDR3 DNA sequence: TGCAGCGCCACACGGCAGCGCGCTGAAGCTTTCTTT. This translates into CSATRQRAEAFF. This chain joins TRBV29-1 and TRBJ1-1; unclear D gene. Trimming pared 7 bases from V and 6 bases from J, leaving 15 bases between. Germline CDR1 SQVTM, CDR2 ANQGSEA. The CDR3 spans 12 residues.

In its sample, this clone was seen a few times. The chain is built from TRBV7-6 and TRBJ2-5; TRBD2 matches at 9 bases. Germline values: CDR1 SGHVS, CDR2 FNYEAQ. The CDR3 extends over 18 amino acids. With V trimmed by 6 bases and J by 5 bases, 19 bases remained unmatched. CDR3: CASSSRYGSGGTWETQYF. DNA for the CDR3: TGTGCCAGCAGTTCACGTTATGGGAGCGGGGGGACTTGGGAGACCCAGTACTTC.

The rearrangement uses TRBV7-2 and TRBJ2-1, with TRBD2 matching over 7 bases. V was pared by 4 bases and J by 8 bases, with 5 bases of the junction left unmatched. The germline CDR1 and CDR2 sequences are SGHTA and FQGNSA. The CDR3 has 13 amino acids. The CDR3 DNA is TGTGCCAGCAGCTCGGGACTAACCGATGAGCAGTTCTTC. Translating gives CASSSGLTDEQFF.

There are a few counts of this clone. In DNA form, the CDR3 reads TGTGCCAGCAGCTTAAGGGACAACTCTGGGGCCAACGTCCTGACTTTC. Translated, it gives CASSLRDNSGANVLTF. The chain carries TRBV7-3 and TRBJ2-6; D may be TRBD1 (6 bases). Between the trimmed V and J ends, which lost 1 base and 0 bases, there was a span of 7 bases. Germline lookup yields CDR1 SGHTA and CDR2 FQGTGA. The CDR3 contains 16 residues.

The gene calls are TRBV6-5 and TRBJ2-1; 8 nucleotides match TRBD1. There are 14 residues in the CDR3. CDR1 is MNHEY, CDR2 SVGAGI, per germline. V lost 7 bases and J lost 6; bases outside the gene matches: 8. The CDR3 DNA reads as TGTGCCAGCACCCGGACAGGGCGCGGCAATGAGCAGTTCTTC. Protein product: CASTRTGRGNEQFF.

CDR3 protein: CAWSVGAASTNEKLFF. Here the CDR3 DNA reads TGTGCCTGGAGTGTAGGGGCAGCTTCAACTAATGAAAAACTGTTTTTT. This chain connects TRBV30 to TRBJ1-4; possibly TRBD1 for D (5 bases). Germline values: CDR1 GTSNPN, CDR2 SVGIG (reference sequence). The CDR3 is 16 amino acids. The V end lost 0 bases, the J end lost 0 bases, and 11 bases lay between the germline ends.

This clone has more than one count but fewer than ten. The chain is built from TRBV19 and TRBJ1-5; perhaps TRBD1 as D (6 bases). CDR1 LNHDA and CDR2 SQIVND come from the germline V gene (reference sequence). V shed 3 bases and J shed 6 bases, with 15 bases lying between them. The CDR3 loop spans 15 amino acids. CDR3 amino acids: CASSMGQGLRQPQHF. CDR3 nucleotide sequence: TGTGCCAGTAGTATGGGCCAGGGGTTGCGTCAGCCCCAGCATTTT.